Each of the 6 T cell receptor beta chains below was sequenced from the same sample in a study of blood T cell repertoires in COVID-19. Here immunoSEQ multiplex PCR was the method, and the copy in TCRdb shows in-frame clones only, minus some. The data show 120,000 or so clones, roughly four fifths seen once. Sequencing was carried out using peripheral blood. These receptors all come from a man between 60 and 75 years old with acute or convalescent COVID-19.

V usage is TRBV29-1 and J usage is TRBJ1-1, with 7 nucleotides matching TRBD1. Trimming at V came to 0 bases and at J to 2 bases, leaving 12 bases not matched to a gene. Germline values: CDR1 SQVTM, CDR2 ANQGSEA. The CDR3 loop spans 17 amino acids. As DNA, the CDR3 is TGCAGCGTTGAAGATCCCCTGACAGGGATGAGAAACACTGAAGCTTTCTTT. Translating it yields CSVEDPLTGMRNTEAFF.

The rearrangement joins TRBV15 to TRBJ1-4; no definite D call. V lost 0 bases, J lost 0 bases, and 8 bases lay in between. Germline lookup yields CDR1 LNHNV and CDR2 YYDKDF (reference sequence). This CDR3 region has 16 residues. The CDR3 nucleotides are TGTGCCACCAGCAGAGATCTTATTGCAACTAATGAAAAACTGTTTTTT. This gives the protein CATSRDLIATNEKLFF.

The chain joins TRBV27 to TRBJ1-2; 8 bases map to TRBD1. This CDR3 is 17 amino acids long. Germline CDR1 MNHEY, CDR2 SMNVEV (reference sequence). V was clipped by 1 base and J by 5 bases; unmatched bases: 12. The CDR3 reads CASSLYPPTGGGYGYTF. CDR3 sequence (DNA): TGTGCCAGCAGTTTATACCCTCCAACAGGGGGAGGGTATGGCTACACCTTC.

The gene calls are TRBV30 and TRBJ2-2; D perhaps matches TRBD1 (5 bases). Trimming shortened V by 3 bases and J by 6 bases, and 11 bases separated the two germline ends. CDR3 length: 13 residues. The germline V gene encodes CDR1 GTSNPN and CDR2 SVGIG (reference sequence). As DNA, the CDR3 is TGTGCCTGGAGCAGGGTTACGGCCGGGGAGCTGTTTTTT. This sequence encodes CAWSRVTAGELFF.

As for this clone: Germline is not matched at one junction end, which may reflect a read error. The chain joins TRBV4-2 to TRBJ2-7, with 8 nucleotides matching TRBD2. This CDR3 has 13 residues. Germline values: CDR1 LGHNA, CDR2 YNFKEQ. The CDR3 DNA reads TGTGCCAGCAGCCAAGTACTAGCGGAATCTCCCCACTTC. It encodes CASSQVLAESPHF.

The chain carries TRBV6-5 and TRBJ2-2, with D possibly being TRBD2 (6 bases). This CDR3 spans 15 amino acids. Germline V gene sequence: CDR1 MNHEY, CDR2 SVGAGI. V was pared by 7 bases and J by 3 bases, with 15 bases between. CDR3 region: CASIRRWGDTGELFF. The CDR3 DNA sequence: TGTGCCAGCATCCGACGCTGGGGGGACACCGGGGAGCTGTTTTTT.